A single sample is the source of the 30 T cell receptor beta chains below, sequenced in a study of cytomegalovirus exposure and HLA in healthy donors. The PCR used 60 Vbeta and 13 Jbeta primers. The repertoire was sequenced with immunoSEQ multiplex PCR; TCRdb's copy has only in-frame clones and lacks some. This sample yields about 120,000 clones, of which about four fifths are seen a single time; 8% to 9% belongs to the top ten. Material for sequencing was PBMCs. Receptor source: a female donor in good health and CMV-seropositive.

J is TRBJ1-1 and V is TRBV7-9; a possible D gene is TRBD1 (5 bases). CDR3 length: 15 amino acids. V lost 3 bases, J lost 5 bases, and 16 bases lay in between. Germline lookup yields CDR1 SEHNR and CDR2 FQNEAQ (reference sequence). CDR3 sequence reads: CASSLDRPRGTEAFF. The CDR3, as DNA: TGTGCCAGCAGCTTGGACCGACCCCGGGGGACTGAAGCTTTCTTT. The entire variable domain, with the rest obtained from reference TRBV7-9 and TRBJ1-1, is as follows: DTGVSQNPRHKITKRGQNVTFRCDPISEHNRLYWYRQTLGQGPEFLTYFQNEAQLEKSRLLSDRFSAERPKGSFSTLEIQRTEQGDSAMYLCASSLDRPRGTEAFFGQGTRLTVV.

This clone was detected only once. The V call is TRBV5-1, the J call TRBJ2-1; the D gene is possibly TRBD2 (7 bases). The V gene lost 2 bases and the J gene lost 10 bases, with 16 bases spanning the gap. This CDR3 comprises 14 residues. Per the germline V gene, CDR1 is SGHRS and CDR2 is YFSETQ. The CDR3 sequence: CASSFEGGQREQFF. The CDR3 DNA sequence: TGCGCCAGCAGCTTTGAGGGGGGGCAACGGGAGCAGTTCTTC.

The chain is built from TRBV2 and TRBJ1-5; 8 positions match TRBD1. The CDR3 length is 16 residues. Per germline, CDR1 SNHLY and CDR2 FYNNEI. Unmatched junction bases numbered 11, after V lost 8 bases and J lost 2 bases. In DNA form, the CDR3 reads TGTGCCAGCGCAGACAGGGGTCCCGGGGGCAATCAGCCCCAGCATTTT. Translation: CASADRGPGGNQPQHF.

The chain recombines TRBV6-5 with TRBJ2-7, with TRBD2 matching over 11 bases. The CDR3 has 16 amino acids. Germline trimming cut 0 bases from V and 1 base from J; bases unmatched to any gene: 2. Germline-derived CDR1 and CDR2 are MNHEY and SVGAGI. The CDR3 region has the DNA TGTGCCAGCAGTTACTCCAGGACTAGCGGGTCCTACGAGCAGTACTTC. It specifies CASSYSRTSGSYEQYF.

This chain links TRBV30 with TRBJ2-3; tentative D call: TRBD2 (5 bases). Deletions cut 3 bases from V and 2 bases from J, with 12 bases between. This CDR3 region has 14 residues. Germline lookup yields CDR1 GTSNPN and CDR2 SVGIG (reference sequence). In DNA form, the CDR3 reads TGTGCCTGGAGCCCGGGGAAAAACACAGATACGCAGTATTTT. Protein product: CAWSPGKNTDTQYF. Complete variable domain (other parts from reference TRBV30 and TRBJ2-3): SQTIHQWPATLVQPVGSPLSLECTVEGTSNPNLYWYRQAAGRGLQLLFYSVGIGQISSEVPQNLSASRPQDRQFILSSKKLLLSDSGFYLCAWSPGKNTDTQYFGPGTRLTVL.

This chain connects TRBV7-9 to TRBJ1-2; 7 bases map to TRBD1. Germline CDR1 and CDR2: SEHNR and FQNEAQ (reference sequence). Trimming cost V 1 base and J 4 bases; bases outside gene matches: 6. The CDR3 covers 15 residues. The CDR3 loop is CASSLETGMTYGYTF. CDR3 nucleotide sequence: TGTGCCAGCAGCTTAGAGACAGGGATGACCTATGGCTACACCTTC.

The chain couples TRBV12-1 to TRBJ2-2; the table's D call, TRBD2, was not checked against the DNA. TRBV12-1 is shown as a pseudogene. There are 15 residues in the CDR3. In DNA, the CDR3 is TGTGCCAGCAGCCTCCGGGACTATCTCCCCGGGGAGCTGTTTTTT. It encodes CASSLRDYLPGELFF.

The gene calls are TRBV28 and TRBJ1-6; D unresolved. The CDR3 has 15 residues. Per the germline V gene, CDR1 is MDHEN and CDR2 is SYDVKM. V dropped 6 bases and J dropped 7 bases, with 16 bases sitting between them. The CDR3 DNA sequence: TGTGCCAGCAGCCGGATGGAGAAGAGGAATTCACCCCTCCACTTT. Protein: CASSRMEKRNSPLHF.

The chain employs TRBV4-2 and TRBJ1-2, with D possibly TRBD1 on 6 matching bases. CDR1 and CDR2 (germline): LGHNA, YNFKEQ. The CDR3 is made up of 15 amino acids. Trimming removed 3 bases at V and 6 bases at J, with 17 bases between. CDR3 sequence reads: CASSQTLDRLNGYTF. CDR3 DNA: TGTGCCAGCAGCCAGACCCTCGACAGGCTGAATGGCTACACCTTC.

The DNA of the CDR3 is TGCGCCAGCAGCCAGGACGTGACAGCCTCCAACTCTGGAAACACCATATATTTT. It codes for CASSQDVTASNSGNTIYF. The V gene is TRBV4-1, the J gene TRBJ1-3; possibly TRBD1 for D (5 bases). CDR1 and CDR2 from the germline V gene are MGHRA and YSYEKL. V lost 3 bases and J 0 bases, leaving 18 bases between the germline ends. The CDR3 runs to 18 residues.

V is TRBV7-7 and J is TRBJ2-2; TRBD2 is a possible D gene (6 bases). Per the germline V gene, CDR1 is SSHAT and CDR2 is FNYEAQ (reference sequence). V was pared by 11 bases and J by 4 bases, with 17 bases between. The CDR3 contains 14 residues. CDR3 residues: CASSSGSFTGELFF. The CDR3 coding sequence is TGTGCCTCCTCGAGCGGGTCATTCACCGGGGAGCTGTTTTTT.

The V call is TRBV27, the J call TRBJ2-7, with 9 bases identical to TRBD1. The V segment lost 6 bases and the J segment 6 bases; nucleotides outside the gene matches: 9. CDR1 is MNHEY and CDR2 is SMNVEV in the germline V gene (reference sequence). The CDR3 has 14 amino acids. CDR3 coding DNA: TGTGCCAGCAGAGCCGGGACAGGGAAATCCGAGCAGTACTTC. It codes for CASRAGTGKSEQYF.

The chain combines TRBV2 with TRBJ2-1; 10 nucleotides match TRBD1. Trimming at V came to 7 bases and at J to 3 bases, leaving 6 bases not matched to a gene. The CDR3 extends over 15 amino acids. Germline V lookup: CDR1 SNHLY, CDR2 FYNNEI. The CDR3 DNA is TGTGCCAGCACCCCCGGACAGGGGGGCTACAATGAGCAGTTCTTC. Residues: CASTPGQGGYNEQFF.

The CDR3 region has the DNA TGTGCCTGGAAAATGGGGGCACCTGAAGCTTTCTTT. This encodes CAWKMGAPEAFF. This chain links TRBV30 with TRBJ1-1; the D gene is possibly TRBD1 (6 bases). This CDR3 contains 12 residues. Per germline, CDR1 GTSNPN and CDR2 SVGIG (reference sequence). V shed 4 bases and J shed 6 bases, with 12 bases lying between them.

The rearrangement uses TRBV6-5 and TRBJ2-1, with D possibly TRBD2 on 6 matching bases. Per the germline V gene, CDR1 is MNHEY and CDR2 is SVGAGI. The V end was cut by 4 bases, the J end by 7 bases, with 14 bases between. The CDR3 is 14 amino acids. The CDR3 sequence is CASSSWRRGNEQFF. The CDR3 nucleotides read TGTGCCAGCAGTTCCTGGCGCCGGGGGAATGAGCAGTTCTTC.

Note on this clone: The identical CDR3 is also encoded by other nucleotide sequences in the sample. The rearrangement joins TRBV29-1 to TRBJ1-1, with a tentative D call TRBD1 (6 bases). Germline V CDR1 and CDR2: SQVTM, ANQGSEA. V was shortened by 1 base and J by 4 bases, with 19 bases between the two germline ends. CDR3 length: 16 residues. In DNA form, the CDR3 reads TGCAGCGTTGAAGTAGGTCCCACAGGGATAGCCACTGAAGCTTTCTTT. Its protein product is CSVEVGPTGIATEAFF.

The rearrangement uses TRBV5-6 and TRBJ2-2, with 7 bases matching TRBD1. The junction had 8 bases not matched to a gene; V was cut back by 4 bases and J by 14 bases. This CDR3 is built from 12 residues. From germline, CDR1 is SGHDT and CDR2 YYEEEE. CDR3: CASSRDSLPLFF. Here the CDR3 DNA reads TGTGCCAGCAGCCGGGACAGCCTACCCCTGTTTTTT.

This clone was detected once. In DNA form, the CDR3 reads TGTGCCAGCAGCGCCACGCCGGGACAGGAAAATTCACCCCTCCACTTT. It specifies CASSATPGQENSPLHF. The chain has TRBV9 and TRBJ1-6, with 8 bases lining up with TRBD1. The germline gives CDR1 SGDLS, CDR2 YYNGEE. The length of the CDR3 is 16 residues. The trim removed 3 bases at V and 7 bases at J, leaving 9 bases unmatched.

The genes are TRBV7-8 and TRBJ1-5; 9 bases are shared with TRBD1. V was pared by 5 bases and J by 10 bases, with 6 bases of the junction left unmatched. In germline, CDR1 is SGHVS, CDR2 FQNEAQ. This CDR3 has 13 residues. The CDR3 DNA is TGTGCCAGCAGCCGGGACAGGGAAATCCCCCAGCATTTT. Encoded protein: CASSRDREIPQHF.

The sample holds one count of this clone. This chain uses TRBV9 with TRBJ1-2; unclear D gene. Trimming stripped 2 bases from V and 8 bases from J, with 10 bases between. CDR3 length equals 12 residues. The V gene's germline CDR1 is SGDLS and CDR2 YYNGEE. CDR3 DNA: TGTGCCAGCAGCGTCGAGGGAAGGGGCTACACCTTC. Encoded protein: CASSVEGRGYTF.

This sequence joins TRBV28 and TRBJ1-6; unclear D gene. The length of the CDR3 is 14 residues. From germline, CDR1 is MDHEN and CDR2 SYDVKM. CDR3 in amino acids: CAGSSEPYNSPLHF. The CDR3 DNA reads TGTGCGGGCAGCTCAGAACCCTATAATTCACCCCTCCACTTT.

This chain links TRBV11-2 with TRBJ1-1; D is ambiguous. The CDR3 consists of 13 residues. Germline CDR1 reads SGHAT; CDR2 reads FQNNGV. V lost 4 bases to trimming and J lost 5 bases, with 11 bases between them. The CDR3 is CASSSPGGTEAFF. The CDR3 nucleotides read TGTGCCAGCAGCTCTCCGGGAGGGACTGAAGCTTTCTTT.

The chain links TRBV30 to TRBJ1-1; no clear D. The CDR3 loop spans 10 amino acids. V lost 2 bases and J lost 11, with 9 bases in between. CDR1 GTSNPN and CDR2 SVGIG come from the germline V gene (reference sequence). The CDR3 loop is CAWSSELAFF. DNA for the CDR3: TGTGCCTGGAGTAGTGAGCTGGCTTTCTTT.

The J gene is TRBJ1-5, the V gene TRBV5-7; unclear D gene. TRBV5-7 is assigned to the ORF class and has an uncertain function. Trimming took off 2 bases at V and 5 bases at J, with 14 bases between the two ends. CDR3 size: 15 residues. CDR3 DNA: TGTGCCAGCAGCTTTCGCGGACTGAAGCATCAGCCCCAGCATTTT. Residues: CASSFRGLKHQPQHF.

The CDR3 protein is CASETGGVGEKLFF. For the CDR3, the DNA is TGTGCCAGCGAGACAGGGGGCGTCGGTGAAAAACTGTTTTTT. The V gene is TRBV2, the J gene TRBJ1-4; the match to TRBD1 covers 10 bases. The germline CDR1 and CDR2 sequences are SNHLY and FYNNEI. The CDR3 contains 14 residues. V trimming: 8 bases; J trimming: 7 bases; junction bases outside the gene matches: 7.

V usage is TRBV6-5 and J usage is TRBJ1-1, with D unresolved. The germline V gene has CDR1 MNHEY and CDR2 SVGAGI. V was clipped by 4 bases and J by 8 bases, with 11 bases between them. The CDR3 consists of 12 residues. CDR3 nucleotide sequence: TGTGCCAGCAGTTCCTCGACGGGGGAAGCTTTCTTT. Protein product: CASSSSTGEAFF.

This clone was seen a handful of times. The CDR3 coding sequence is TGTGCCAGCATTGCAGGGGGCACTTCCAACACTGAAGCTTTCTTT. Translating gives CASIAGGTSNTEAFF. The chain is built from TRBV6-1 and TRBJ1-1, with 8 nucleotides matching TRBD1. V was clipped by 7 bases and J by 2 bases; unmatched bases: 9. CDR3 length: 15 amino acids. Germline loops: CDR1 MNHNS, CDR2 SASEGT.

The genes are TRBV5-1 and TRBJ2-2; 9 bases line up with TRBD2. V trimming: 6 bases; J trimming: 2 bases; junction bases outside the gene matches: 11. Germline-derived CDR1 and CDR2 are SGHRS and YFSETQ. CDR3 length: 17 residues. DNA of the CDR3: TGCGCCAGCAAGGAAGGCGGGGGGGTAGGCAACACCGGGGAGCTGTTTTTT. Protein sequence: CASKEGGGVGNTGELFF.

The chain combines TRBV7-3 with TRBJ2-6; TRBD1 matches 10 bases. The length of the CDR3 is 19 residues. The trim removed 5 bases at V and 2 bases at J, leaving 12 bases unmatched. The germline gives CDR1 SGHTA, CDR2 FQGTGA. CDR3 sequence reads: CASSPYLTGGWAGANVLTF. CDR3 in DNA: TGTGCCAGCAGCCCCTACCTGACAGGGGGCTGGGCTGGGGCCAACGTCCTGACTTTC.

V gene TRBV10-3 combines with J gene TRBJ1-2; 8 bases line up with TRBD1. Germline V gene sequence: CDR1 ENHRY, CDR2 SYGVKD. The CDR3 spans 16 residues. Trimming at V came to 0 bases and at J to 1 base, leaving 4 bases not matched to a gene. The CDR3 reads CAISESDRGYNYGYTF. CDR3 sequence (DNA): TGTGCCATCAGTGAGTCAGACAGGGGCTATAACTATGGCTACACCTTC.